This T cell receptor (beta chain) is from a study of response to subunit inactivated influenza vaccine. TCRdb reanalysed the RT-PCR reads using MiXCR and keeps one entry per CDR3 protein. Of about 620,000 distinct CDR3 sequences listed, roughly 12% are singletons. The CDR3 runs 14 residues. Germline CDR1 MNHEY, CDR2 SVGEGT. V shed 5 bases and J shed 2 bases, with 13 bases lying between them. In addition, the sample was reused for a study of T cells expressing NK-cell markers. That publication notes: TCR beta libraries carry UMIs added by 5'RACE template switching. It is unclear if expanded NKG2C-expressing clones target HCMV antigens.

V gene TRBV6-2 or TRBV6-3 combines with J gene TRBJ2-7, with a weak D call TRBD2 (5 bases). This sample comprised PBMCs from blood, obtained on the day of vaccination. The receptor's source is a middle-aged man who received an inactivated influenza vaccine. The CDR3: CASSAMTNAYEQYF. CDR3 DNA sequence: TGTGCCAGCAGTGCAATGACTAACGCCTACGAGCAGTACTTC.